This T cell receptor beta chain is drawn from a study of blood T cell repertoires in COVID-19. The CDR3 runs to 14 residues. Germline V gives CDR1 SGHKS, CDR2 YYEKEE (reference sequence). Deletions cut 0 bases from V and 6 bases from J, with 10 bases between. This table comes from immunoSEQ multiplex PCR, and its TCRdb copy is limited to in-frame clones, with some not included. The data contain some 50,000 clones, just over 85% of them singletons. The receptor was isolated from a human donor in a cohort sampled during active COVID-19. Sequenced input: peripheral blood. This rearrangement joins TRBV5-5 to TRBJ2-1; D remains ambiguous. The DNA for the CDR3 is TGTGCCAGCAGCTTGGGCCCCCCGGGCAATGAGCAGTTCTTC. Amino acid sequence: CASSLGPPGNEQFF. The entire variable domain, with the rest obtained from reference TRBV5-5 and TRBJ2-1, is as follows: DAGVTQSPTHLIKTRGQQVTLRCSPISGHKSVSWYQQVLGQGPQFIFQYYEKEERGRGNFPDRFSARQFPNYSSELNVNALLLGDSALYLCASSLGPPGNEQFFGPGTRLTVL.